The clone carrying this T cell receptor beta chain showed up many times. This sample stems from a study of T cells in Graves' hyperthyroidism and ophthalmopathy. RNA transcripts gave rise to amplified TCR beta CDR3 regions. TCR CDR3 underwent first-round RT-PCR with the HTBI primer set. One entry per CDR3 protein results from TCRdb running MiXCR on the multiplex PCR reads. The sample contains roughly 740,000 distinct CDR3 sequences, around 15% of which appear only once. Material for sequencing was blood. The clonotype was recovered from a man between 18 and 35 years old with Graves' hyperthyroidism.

In DNA, the CDR3 is TGTGCCAGCAGTGAGGGTAGGGGGGCACAGCCCCAGCATTTT. Protein product: CASSEGRGAQPQHF. The J gene is TRBJ1-5, the V gene TRBV2, with D tentatively TRBD1 (6 bases). Looked up from germline, CDR1 is SNHLY and CDR2 is FYNNEI. This CDR3 comprises 14 residues. V was clipped by 3 bases and J by 7 bases, with 13 bases between them.